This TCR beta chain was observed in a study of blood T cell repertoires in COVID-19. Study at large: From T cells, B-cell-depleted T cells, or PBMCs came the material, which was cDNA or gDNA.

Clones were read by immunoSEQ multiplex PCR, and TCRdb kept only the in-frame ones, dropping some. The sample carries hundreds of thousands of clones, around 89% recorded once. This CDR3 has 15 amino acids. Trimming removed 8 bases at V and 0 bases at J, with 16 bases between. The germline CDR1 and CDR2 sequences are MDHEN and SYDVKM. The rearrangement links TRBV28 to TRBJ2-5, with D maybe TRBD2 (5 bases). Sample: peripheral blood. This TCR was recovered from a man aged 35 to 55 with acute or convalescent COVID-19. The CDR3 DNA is TGTGCCAGCGCTTTAGGTGGGAGAAACCAAGAGACCCAGTACTTC. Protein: CASALGGRNQETQYF.